This entry describes one TCR beta chain. Its antigen remains unknown. The data originate from a study of T cells in tuberculosis. About the study: T cells were selected with CD1B tetramers loaded with glucose monomycolate.

The V gene lost 3 bases and the J gene lost 5 bases, with 13 bases spanning the gap. Germline assignment: CDR1 LNHDA and CDR2 SQIVND (reference sequence). The CDR3 runs to 14 residues. Study findings and constraints: GEM motif frequencies gave 55% to 75% accuracy; the GMM repertoire gave almost 90%.

Sequencing was performed with immunoSEQ multiplex PCR; in TCRdb, only in-frame clones are kept and a portion is missing. The sample lists under 25,000 clones, approximately 97% seen once, with roughly 6.2% in the top ten. The TCR originated in a donor aged 10-30 years with latent tuberculosis or without tuberculosis infection. The chain employs TRBV19 and TRBJ1-1, with D possibly being TRBD1 (5 bases). Sequenced input: PBMCs. DNA of the CDR3: TGTGCCAGTAGTATTTATAAGGGGTGGACTGAAGCTTTCTTT. Translated, it gives CASSIYKGWTEAFF.